These 14 T cell receptor beta chains came from one sample sequenced in a study of blood T cell repertoires in COVID-19. Using immunoSEQ multiplex PCR, the repertoire was profiled, and TCRdb retains in-frame clones only, with some absent. The sample shows 200,000 to 250,000 clones, 84% of them seen only once. Material for sequencing was PBMCs or T cells enriched from blood (not recorded which). All receptors come from a man between 60 and 70 years old who had recovered from COVID-19.

The chain has TRBV7-6 and TRBJ2-3; 10 nucleotides agree with TRBD2. V lost 3 bases to trimming and J lost 2 bases; unmatched junction nucleotides: 11. Per the germline V gene, CDR1 is SGHVS and CDR2 is FNYEAQ. This CDR3 comprises 18 residues. CDR3 bases: TGTGCCAGCAGCTTCGGTCTCCAGACTAGCGGGTTCACAGATACGCAGTATTTT. Its translation is CASSFGLQTSGFTDTQYF.

The V call is TRBV7-3, the J call TRBJ2-3, with D unresolved. Germline CDR1 is SGHTA and CDR2 is FQGTGA. The germline V and J ends were trimmed by 1 base and 2 bases, with 10 bases remaining between them. There are 15 residues in the CDR3. CDR3 amino acids: CASSLMGQPTDTQYF. CDR3 DNA sequence: TGTGCCAGCAGCTTAATGGGCCAGCCCACAGATACGCAGTATTTT.

This sequence joins TRBV11-3 and TRBJ2-7; tentative D call: TRBD2 (6 bases). Germline V lookup: CDR1 SGHNT, CDR2 YENEEA. The CDR3 has 15 residues. V was cut by 1 base and J by 3 bases, with 13 bases left in between. Written as DNA, the CDR3 is TGTGCCAGCAGCTTAGCTTCGGGGGACCGCTACGAGCAGTACTTC. This encodes CASSLASGDRYEQYF.

The chain is built from TRBV7-7 and TRBJ2-1; D unclear. This CDR3 has 15 residues. Germline assignment: CDR1 SSHAT and CDR2 FNYEAQ (reference sequence). The DNA for the CDR3 is TGTGCTAACAGCGAAGACATTTCCTCCTACAATGAGCAGTTCTTC. Residues: CANSEDISSYNEQFF.

The chain carries TRBV7-2 and TRBJ2-1, with 7 bases fitting TRBD2. V lost 5 bases to trimming and J lost 5 bases; unmatched junction nucleotides: 12. The CDR3 runs 16 residues. Germline V gene data show CDR1 as SGHTA and CDR2 as FQGNSA. CDR3 coding DNA: TGTGCCAGCAGCCCTAGCCCTAGCGGACCAAACAATGAGCAGTTCTTC. It specifies CASSPSPSGPNNEQFF.

V usage is TRBV6-2 or TRBV6-3 and J usage is TRBJ2-7, with 8 bases that match TRBD1. J gave up 2 bases and V 5 bases, and 2 bases lay outside the gene matches. The CDR3 extends over 13 amino acids. CDR1 is MNHEY and CDR2 is SVGEGT in the germline V gene. The CDR3: CASSQGQAYEQYF. The CDR3 nucleotides are TGTGCCAGCAGTCAGGGACAGGCCTACGAGCAGTACTTC.

V usage is TRBV18 and J usage is TRBJ2-2, with D perhaps matching TRBD2 (6 bases). The V gene lost 8 bases and the J gene lost 3 bases, with 16 bases spanning the gap. CDR1 and CDR2 from the germline V gene are KGHSH and LQKENI. CDR3 length: 15 residues. CDR3 coding DNA: TGTGCCAGCCTCCCCCAGCGGGCCGACACCGGGGAGCTGTTTTTT. This translates into CASLPQRADTGELFF. The variable domain in full, with the rest retrieved from reference TRBV18 and TRBJ2-2, is NAGVMQNPRHLVRRRGQEARLRCSPMKGHSHVYWYRQLPEEGLKFMVYLQKENIIDESGMPKERFSAEFPKEGPSILRIQQVVRGDSAAYFCASLPQRADTGELFFGEGSRLTVL.

This clone was recorded once. The chain uses TRBV19 and TRBJ1-1; 10 nucleotides agree with TRBD1. V shed 5 bases and J 0 bases; nucleotides not matched to a gene: 12. This CDR3 is built from 18 residues. Germline lookup yields CDR1 LNHDA and CDR2 SQIVND (reference sequence). The CDR3 DNA follows: TGTGCCAGTAGTTTACAAGGGACAGGGGCAGGGATGAACACTGAAGCTTTCTTT. Protein product: CASSLQGTGAGMNTEAFF.

V is TRBV7-9 and J is TRBJ2-1; weak D call: TRBD2 (5 bases). Germline CDR1 and CDR2: SEHNR and FQNEAQ (reference sequence). Trimming took off 7 bases at V and 10 bases at J, with 17 bases between the two ends. The CDR3 is 13 residues long. The CDR3 region is CASILVAGGEQFF. The CDR3 DNA reads TGTGCCAGCATCCTCGTGGCAGGCGGGGAGCAGTTCTTC.

This chain connects TRBV7-9 to TRBJ1-3; D not resolved. There are 16 residues in the CDR3. The germline V and J ends were trimmed by 4 bases and 2 bases, with 15 bases remaining between them. Germline V gene lookup returns CDR1 SEHNR and CDR2 FQNEAQ (reference sequence). CDR3 coding DNA: TGTGCCAGCAGCTCCCGAGAGGAGGGTGCTGGAAACACCATATATTTT. It yields the protein CASSSREEGAGNTIYF. Full variable domain (remainder filled in from reference TRBV7-9 and TRBJ1-3): DTGVSQNPRHKITKRGQNVTFRCDPISEHNRLYWYRQTLGQGPEFLTYFQNEAQLEKSRLLSDRFSAERPKGSFSTLEIQRTEQGDSAMYLCASSSREEGAGNTIYFGEGSWLTVV.

The gene calls are TRBV4-3 and TRBJ1-5; the match to TRBD1 covers 7 bases. CDR1 is LGHNA, CDR2 YSLEER, per germline. With 2 bases clipped from V and 7 bases from J, the junction kept 8 bases outside the gene matches. This CDR3 has 15 residues. The CDR3 spells CASSQNTGVRQPQHF. The CDR3 region has the DNA TGCGCCAGCAGCCAAAATACAGGGGTCCGGCAGCCCCAGCATTTT.

This chain uses TRBV27 with TRBJ2-7, with D perhaps matching TRBD2 (7 bases). Trimming pared 5 bases from V and 6 bases from J, leaving 17 bases between. The CDR3 has 14 residues. CDR1 and CDR2 (germline): MNHEY, SMNVEV (reference sequence). The CDR3 reads CASSPRGAAREQYF. CDR3 bases: TGTGCCAGCAGTCCTCGGGGGGCGGCCCGCGAGCAGTACTTC.

The J gene is TRBJ1-6, the V gene TRBV6-1; 7 positions agree with TRBD1. The CDR3 runs 15 residues. Germline V gives CDR1 MNHNS, CDR2 SASEGT. V gave up 3 bases and J gave up 8 bases; unmatched junction bases: 7. Here the CDR3 reads CASSDRQGRDSPLHF. CDR3 nucleotide sequence: TGTGCCAGCAGTGATCGACAGGGCAGGGATTCACCCCTCCACTTT.

J is TRBJ1-1 and V is TRBV7-8, with D uncertain. This CDR3 has 12 residues. Germline V CDR1 and CDR2: SGHVS, FQNEAQ. Trimming left V 5 bases short and J 3 bases short, with 7 bases between. The CDR3 DNA sequence: TGTGCCAGCAGCCCGGGTGACACTGAAGCTTTCTTT. It encodes CASSPGDTEAFF.